This TCR beta chain was recovered during a study of blood T cell repertoires in COVID-19. Study overall: Italy, Spain and the United States were the sources of the convalescent and acute COVID-19 samples. Nucleic acid was either cDNA or gDNA, and it came from T cells, B-cell-depleted T cells, or PBMCs.

V lost 3 bases and J 4 bases, leaving 34 bases between the germline ends. The CDR3 spans 22 residues. Sequenced by immunoSEQ multiplex PCR; TCRdb stores in-frame clones only, minus some. The sample lists 150,000 to 200,000 clones, roughly 85% occurring once. This clonotype originated in a man in his fifties or sixties with acute or convalescent COVID-19. The chain links TRBV23-1 to TRBJ2-1; the D gene is possibly TRBD2 (5 bases). TRBV23-1 is treated as an ORF (open reading frame) with a function not yet certain. The material sequenced was peripheral blood. CDR3 in DNA: TGCGCCAGCAGTCATTCTCCAAACCAAGGAGGTACATCGTGGGAGCAATACAATGAGCAGTTCTTC. Amino acids: CASSHSPNQGGTSWEQYNEQFF.